Below, 19 T cell receptor beta chains from the same sample are listed, as sequenced in a study of cytomegalovirus exposure and HLA in healthy donors. Libraries were prepared by immunoSEQ multiplex PCR; TCRdb keeps only in-frame clonotypes and omits some of them. The data contain more than 95,000 clones, 95% to 96% of them seen just once; the ten biggest clones take up 1.5% to 2%. The sample taken for sequencing was PBMCs. The receptors originated from a young man in good health and CMV-seronegative.

The rearrangement joins TRBV4-2 to TRBJ2-1; 7 positions match TRBD2. Losses at the gene ends were 8 bases for V and 0 bases for J; bases not matched to a gene: 13. Per the germline V gene, CDR1 is LGHNA and CDR2 is YNFKEQ. The CDR3 runs to 17 residues. CDR3 sequence reads: CASGAGVSVSSYNEQFF. The CDR3 coding sequence is TGTGCCAGCGGGGCGGGAGTTTCTGTCAGCTCCTACAATGAGCAGTTCTTC.

This chain joins TRBV18 and TRBJ1-1, with 7 bases fitting TRBD1. Germline-derived CDR1 and CDR2 are KGHSH and LQKENI. The J segment lost 2 bases and the V segment lost 5 bases, leaving 11 bases of the junction unmatched. The CDR3 has 16 residues. The CDR3 coding sequence is TGTGCCAGCTCATCGTATCCCGGGACAGCTAACACTGAAGCTTTCTTT. The encoded protein is CASSSYPGTANTEAFF.

The V call is TRBV5-4, the J call TRBJ2-1, with 15 bases lining up with TRBD2. This CDR3 spans 16 amino acids. Per the germline V gene, CDR1 is SGHNT and CDR2 is YYREEE (reference sequence). Losses at the gene ends were 4 bases for V and 6 bases for J; bases not matched to a gene: 5. The CDR3: CASSPGLAGGRNEQFF. As DNA, the CDR3 is TGTGCCAGCAGCCCCGGACTAGCGGGAGGGCGCAATGAGCAGTTCTTC.

This sequence joins TRBV7-9 and TRBJ2-5, with TRBD2 as a possible D gene (6 bases). CDR3 length: 15 residues. Trimming removed 5 bases from V and 2 bases from J, with 15 bases in between. Germline values: CDR1 SEHNR, CDR2 FQNEAQ (reference sequence). The CDR3 region is CASSTSTSLQETQYF. CDR3 coding DNA: TGTGCCAGCAGCACCTCAACTAGCCTGCAAGAGACCCAGTACTTC.

The V gene is TRBV15, the J gene TRBJ2-1; 8 nucleotides agree with TRBD2. Germline lookup yields CDR1 LNHNV and CDR2 YYDKDF (reference sequence). J lost 8 bases, V lost 4 bases, and 7 bases had no gene match. The CDR3 has 14 residues. CDR3 bases: TGTGCCACCAGCATGGCGGGAGGCGAGGATGAGCAGTTCTTC. Translation gives CATSMAGGEDEQFF.

The chain is built from TRBV7-9 and TRBJ2-3, with TRBD1 matching over 7 bases. The CDR3 has 15 amino acids. Trimming took 5 bases from V and 0 from J; bases not matched to a gene: 5. In germline, CDR1 is SEHNR, CDR2 FQNEAQ (reference sequence). The CDR3 protein is CASSRTGGSTDTQYF. The CDR3 DNA sequence: TGTGCCAGCAGCCGGACAGGTGGCAGCACAGATACGCAGTATTTT.

The chain couples TRBV5-4 to TRBJ2-6, with 9 bases matching TRBD1. This CDR3 spans 18 amino acids. The germline gives CDR1 SGHNT, CDR2 YYREEE (reference sequence). Trimming removed 1 base from V and 1 base from J; junction bases left unmatched: 6. CDR3 residues: CASSLLRQGVSGANVLTF. The CDR3 DNA sequence: TGTGCCAGCAGCTTGTTGAGACAGGGGGTGTCTGGGGCCAACGTCCTGACTTTC. The complete variable domain, with remaining parts taken from reference TRBV5-4 and TRBJ2-6, reads ETGVTQSPTHLIKTRGQQVTLRCSSQSGHNTVSWYQQALGQGPQFIFQYYREEENGRGNFPPRFSGLQFPNYSSELNVNALELDDSALYLCASSLLRQGVSGANVLTFGAGSRLTVL.

This clone showed up just once. CDR3 in amino acids: CASSFPGPSYEQYF. CDR3 sequence (DNA): TGTGCCAGCAGTTTTCCAGGGCCCTCTTACGAGCAGTACTTC. The rearrangement uses TRBV28 and TRBJ2-7; perhaps TRBD1 as D (5 bases). The CDR3 length is 14 residues. V dropped 3 bases and J dropped 4 bases, with 13 bases sitting between them. Germline V gene data show CDR1 as MDHEN and CDR2 as SYDVKM.

The chain links TRBV4-3 to TRBJ1-2; 7 bases agree with TRBD1. The CDR3 spans 15 residues. Germline trimming cut 0 bases from V and 6 bases from J; bases unmatched to any gene: 7. CDR1 LGHNA and CDR2 YSLEER come from the germline V gene. In DNA form, the CDR3 reads TGCGCCAGCAGCCAAGATCTCGTGGGACAGAATGGCTACACCTTC. Translating gives CASSQDLVGQNGYTF.

The V and J genes are TRBV11-3 and TRBJ2-3, with 10 nucleotides matching TRBD2. The V gene's germline CDR1 is SGHNT and CDR2 YENEEA. Trimming took 4 bases from V and 1 from J; bases not matched to a gene: 11. This CDR3 comprises 18 residues. Here the CDR3 DNA reads TGTGCCAGCAGCTCTCGCCTAGCGGGAGTGGTTGGCACAGATACGCAGTATTTT. Protein product: CASSSRLAGVVGTDTQYF. The whole variable domain, filled in from reference TRBV11-3 and TRBJ2-3, reads EAGVVQSPRYKIIEKKQPVAFWCNPISGHNTLYWYLQNLGQGPELLIRYENEEAVDDSQLPKDRFSAERLKGVDSTLKIQPAELGDSAVYLCASSSRLAGVVGTDTQYFGPGTRLTVL.

The J gene is TRBJ1-1, the V gene TRBV19, with no clear D. This CDR3 contains 14 residues. V shed 3 bases and J shed 0 bases, with 8 bases lying between them. Germline V gives CDR1 LNHDA, CDR2 SQIVND (reference sequence). For the CDR3, the DNA is TGTGCCAGTAGTATTTACACAATGAACACTGAAGCTTTCTTT. It translates to CASSIYTMNTEAFF.

The chain couples TRBV28 to TRBJ2-7; weak D call: TRBD1 (6 bases). Per the germline V gene, CDR1 is MDHEN and CDR2 is SYDVKM. The ends were cut back, 6 bases at V and 0 bases at J, with 12 bases in the middle. The CDR3 sequence is 14 residues long. The CDR3 coding sequence is TGTGCCAGCAGCGATAGGACAGTCTCCTACGAGCAGTACTTC. It specifies CASSDRTVSYEQYF.

J is TRBJ2-5 and V is TRBV11-1; 12 bases match TRBD2. CDR1 and CDR2 (germline): SGHAT, FQDESV (reference sequence). Trimming at V came to 1 base and at J to 2 bases, leaving 2 bases not matched to a gene. The CDR3 length is 16 residues. The CDR3 protein is CASSLGLAGVQETQYF. The CDR3 nucleotides read TGTGCCAGCAGCTTAGGACTAGCGGGAGTACAAGAGACCCAGTACTTC.

This clone has a single count. This chain joins TRBV6-4 and TRBJ1-3; TRBD1 matches at 7 bases. With 9 bases clipped from V and 4 bases from J, the junction kept 12 bases outside the gene matches. The V gene's germline CDR1 is MRHNA and CDR2 SNTAGT. This CDR3 has 15 amino acids. This CDR3 reads CARWTTGACGNTIYF. The CDR3 DNA sequence: TGTGCCAGATGGACTACAGGGGCGTGCGGAAACACCATATATTTT.

The chain employs TRBV9 and TRBJ2-2; tentative D call: TRBD2 (5 bases). Trimming took off 4 bases at V and 4 bases at J, with 14 bases between the two ends. Looked up from germline, CDR1 is SGDLS and CDR2 is YYNGEE. The CDR3 covers 15 residues. This chain's CDR3 is CASSSGGGPTGELFF. CDR3 nucleotides: TGTGCCAGCAGCTCAGGAGGCGGACCCACCGGGGAGCTGTTTTTT.

The chain recombines TRBV4-2 with TRBJ2-3, with TRBD2 matching 12 bases. Germline lookup yields CDR1 LGHNA and CDR2 YNFKEQ. V shed 4 bases and J 4 bases; nucleotides not matched to a gene: 21. CDR3 length: 21 residues. CDR3 loop: CASSRQAPSGRGFNGADTQYF. Here the CDR3 DNA reads TGTGCCAGCAGCCGACAAGCCCCTAGCGGGAGGGGATTTAATGGGGCAGATACGCAGTATTTT.

V is TRBV6-6 and J is TRBJ2-5; 8 bases line up with TRBD1. The CDR3 is made up of 14 amino acids. The germline V gene has CDR1 MNHNY and CDR2 SVGAGI (reference sequence). J lost 5 bases, V lost 8 bases, and 10 bases had no gene match. The CDR3 DNA reads TGTGCCAGCGGCCCCCAGGGGGCCAGGGAGACCCAGTACTTC. This encodes CASGPQGARETQYF.

The chain has TRBV7-9 and TRBJ1-4; possible D gene TRBD1, 6 bases. V was clipped by 5 bases and J by 13 bases, with 11 bases between them. The CDR3 runs 11 residues. Germline values: CDR1 SEHNR, CDR2 FQNEAQ (reference sequence). The CDR3 DNA follows: TGTGCCAGCAGCCCAGACAGGACACTGTTTTTT. Translated: CASSPDRTLFF. Based on the CDR3 plus reference TRBV7-9 and TRBJ1-4, the full variable domain is DTGVSQNPRHKITKRGQNVTFRCDPISEHNRLYWYRQTLGQGPEFLTYFQNEAQLEKSRLLSDRFSAERPKGSFSTLEIQRTEQGDSAMYLCASSPDRTLFFGSGTQLSVL.

The CDR3 loop is CASSPRQDYNEQFF. CDR3 sequence (DNA): TGTGCCAGCAGCCCCCGACAGGACTACAATGAGCAGTTCTTC. The chain couples TRBV9 to TRBJ2-1, with a possible D match to TRBD1 (6 bases). V was trimmed by 4 bases and J by 3 bases, leaving 11 bases between them. This CDR3 comprises 14 residues. From germline, CDR1 is SGDLS and CDR2 YYNGEE.